The 30 T cell receptor beta chains given below trace back to one sample, sequenced in a study of shared clonotypes between healthy human individuals. Sequenced by immunoSEQ multiplex PCR; TCRdb stores in-frame clones only, minus some. The data contain 450,000 to 600,000 clones, around 79% of them singletons. What was sequenced was PBMCs. The receptors shown here come from a woman aged 40 to 49 in good health. Some clones in this sample may be carry-over from other donors' samples.

The CDR3 is CASSQYGYEQYF. The CDR3 nucleotides read TGTGCCAGCAGCCAATATGGCTACGAGCAGTACTTC. V and J are TRBV16 and TRBJ2-7; D is uncertain. Germline-derived CDR1 and CDR2 are KGHSY and FQNENV. This CDR3 spans 12 amino acids. With 1 base removed from V and 3 bases from J, the gap between germline ends came to 4 bases.

This chain uses TRBV12-5 with TRBJ2-1; 8 bases are a match to TRBD2. CDR1 LGHNT and CDR2 FRNRAP come from the germline V gene. The CDR3 consists of 13 residues. The V segment lost 3 bases and the J segment 8 bases; nucleotides outside the gene matches: 3. Written as DNA, the CDR3 is TGTGCTAGTGGTTTTTCCGGGGGGGATGAGCAGTTCTTC. This sequence encodes CASGFSGGDEQFF.

The sample holds a few counts of this clone. This chain connects TRBV6-5 to TRBJ1-1, with TRBD1 identical over 7 bases. Per the germline V gene, CDR1 is MNHEY and CDR2 is SVGAGI. J was trimmed by 5 bases and V by 0 bases; bases with no gene match: 3. The CDR3 sequence is 14 residues long. CDR3 DNA sequence: TGTGCCAGCAGTTACTCAGGGGGCTTGACTGAAGCTTTCTTT. This gives the protein CASSYSGGLTEAFF.

This chain links TRBV2 with TRBJ1-3; D not resolved. The CDR3 totals 15 residues. The V gene's germline CDR1 is SNHLY and CDR2 FYNNEI. V lost 5 bases to trimming and J lost 0 bases, with 11 bases between them. CDR3: CASSFYSSSGNTIYF. CDR3 nucleotides: TGTGCCAGCAGTTTTTACAGCAGCTCTGGAAACACCATATATTTT.

The gene calls are TRBV7-9 and TRBJ2-2, with a weak D call TRBD1 (5 bases). This CDR3 has 14 residues. In germline, CDR1 is SEHNR, CDR2 FQNEAQ (reference sequence). The germline V and J ends were trimmed by 5 bases and 3 bases, with 10 bases remaining between them. In nucleotides, the CDR3 is TGTGCCAGCAGCATAAGACAGTACACCGGGGAGCTGTTTTTT. It translates to CASSIRQYTGELFF. The whole variable domain, filled in from reference TRBV7-9 and TRBJ2-2, reads DTGVSQNPRHKITKRGQNVTFRCDPISEHNRLYWYRQTLGQGPEFLTYFQNEAQLEKSRLLSDRFSAERPKGSFSTLEIQRTEQGDSAMYLCASSIRQYTGELFFGEGSRLTVL.

A few counts support this clone. The rearrangement links TRBV5-1 to TRBJ1-2; D possibly corresponds to TRBD1 (5 bases). The CDR3 length is 14 residues. The germline V gene encodes CDR1 SGHRS and CDR2 YFSETQ. Trimming stripped 0 bases from V and 6 bases from J, with 12 bases between. The CDR3 DNA reads TGCGCCAGCAGCTTGGAGGGCAGGGTGGATGGCTACACCTTC. Protein: CASSLEGRVDGYTF.

V usage is TRBV5-1 and J usage is TRBJ1-3, with a weak D call TRBD1 (6 bases). V was shortened by 3 bases and J by 6 bases, with 10 bases between the two germline ends. CDR3 length: 13 amino acids. Germline lookup yields CDR1 SGHRS and CDR2 YFSETQ. CDR3 in amino acids: CASSWDTQNTIYF. CDR3 DNA: TGCGCCAGCAGCTGGGACACCCAAAACACCATATATTTT.

On this clone: This probably arose from a read error, given a far larger clone one base away. The gene calls are TRBV11-2 and TRBJ2-1; 10 nucleotides match TRBD2. In germline, CDR1 is SGHAT, CDR2 FQNNGV. The CDR3 runs to 15 residues. The junction had 0 bases not matched to a gene; V was cut back by 4 bases and J by 0 bases. CDR3 DNA: TGTGCCAGCAGCTCTAGCGGGAGCTCCTACAATGAGCAGTTCTTC. This encodes CASSSSGSSYNEQFF.

A few counts support this clone. The genes are TRBV2 and TRBJ2-5, with TRBD2 identical over 8 bases. The V gene end was trimmed by 4 bases and the J gene end by 1 base; junction bases not matched to a gene: 5. The CDR3 length is 15 residues. Germline V lookup: CDR1 SNHLY, CDR2 FYNNEI. The CDR3 coding sequence is TGTGCCAGCAGTGTGCGCGGGAGGACCCAAGAGACCCAGTACTTC. This encodes CASSVRGRTQETQYF.

The chain has TRBV27 and TRBJ2-5, with 10 bases identical to TRBD2. This CDR3 comprises 19 residues. J lost 4 bases, V lost 3 bases, and 17 bases had no gene match. Germline lookup yields CDR1 MNHEY and CDR2 SMNVEV (reference sequence). Here the CDR3 reads CASSLRRGQAGGGGETQYF. CDR3 in DNA: TGTGCCAGCAGTTTGCGCAGGGGACAAGCGGGAGGGGGGGGAGAGACCCAGTACTTC.

The chain recombines TRBV18 with TRBJ1-3; possibly TRBD1 for D (5 bases). From germline, CDR1 is KGHSH and CDR2 LQKENI. V was clipped by 6 bases and J by 0 bases, with 15 bases between them. This CDR3 is built from 16 residues. The CDR3, as DNA: TGTGCCAGCTCTCCCTCGACAGCCTTCTCTGGAAACACCATATATTTT. Translating gives CASSPSTAFSGNTIYF.

The chain uses TRBV7-8 and TRBJ1-5; 8 bases fit TRBD1. With V trimmed by 4 bases and J by 0 bases, 2 bases remained unmatched. Germline V gene sequence: CDR1 SGHVS, CDR2 FQNEAQ. The length of the CDR3 is 15 residues. CDR3 sequence: CASSSGQASNQPQHF. CDR3 DNA: TGTGCCAGCAGCTCGGGACAGGCTAGCAATCAGCCCCAGCATTTT.

This rearrangement joins TRBV7-2 to TRBJ1-6; no firm D call. The CDR3 sequence is 15 residues long. Per germline, CDR1 SGHTA and CDR2 FQGNSA. The V end lost 1 base, the J end lost 8 bases, and 12 bases lay between the germline ends. CDR3 amino acids: CASSLVPGSDSPLHF. DNA for the CDR3: TGTGCCAGCAGCTTAGTGCCGGGTTCGGATTCACCCCTCCACTTT. Full variable domain (remainder filled in from reference TRBV7-2 and TRBJ1-6): GAGVSQSPSNKVTEKGKDVELRCDPISGHTALYWYRQSLGQGLEFLIYFQGNSAPDKSGLPSDRFSAERTGGSVSTLTIQRTQQEDSAVYLCASSLVPGSDSPLHFGNGTRLTVT.

The chain has TRBV30 and TRBJ2-1; D is possibly TRBD1 or TRBD2 (5 bases each). Trimming cost V 0 bases and J 9 bases, with 18 bases left between them. The CDR3 contains 15 residues. Germline CDR1 and CDR2: GTSNPN and SVGIG (reference sequence). CDR3 protein: CAWSVLKGPGTEQFF. Written as DNA, the CDR3 is TGTGCCTGGAGTGTACTGAAGGGACCGGGCACTGAGCAGTTCTTC.

This rearrangement joins TRBV27 to TRBJ2-1; possible D gene TRBD1, 5 bases. The CDR3 extends over 14 amino acids. The ends were cut back, 4 bases at V and 3 bases at J, with 10 bases in the middle. CDR1 MNHEY and CDR2 SMNVEV come from the germline V gene (reference sequence). The CDR3 DNA sequence: TGTGCCAGCAGTTCAGGGCCAGGCTACAATGAGCAGTTCTTC. This translates into CASSSGPGYNEQFF.

Only a few counts were recorded for this clone. This sample also contains other DNA sequences that code for the same CDR3. The V and J genes are TRBV11-2 and TRBJ2-7, with 10 bases fitting TRBD2. J lost 3 bases, V lost 5 bases, and 1 base had no gene match. CDR1 is SGHAT and CDR2 is FQNNGV in the germline V gene. CDR3 length equals 13 residues. CDR3 sequence: CASSRLAGYEQYF. CDR3 DNA: TGTGCCAGCAGCAGACTAGCGGGCTACGAGCAGTACTTC.

This chain uses TRBV9 with TRBJ1-3, with D possibly TRBD1 on 6 matching bases. Germline V lookup: CDR1 SGDLS, CDR2 YYNGEE. Trimming took 3 bases from V and 1 from J, leaving 11 bases between them. The CDR3 is made up of 15 amino acids. This CDR3 is CASSASGVSGNTIYF. CDR3 DNA sequence: TGTGCCAGCAGCGCATCAGGGGTTTCTGGAAACACCATATATTTT.

Concerning this clone: Additional DNA sequences in this sample encode the identical CDR3. The CDR3 DNA is TGTGCCAGCAGCGCGGGACTAGGGTACAATGAGCAGTTCTTC. Translation: CASSAGLGYNEQFF. The V call is TRBV9, the J call TRBJ2-1; 8 positions agree with TRBD2. Germline V gives CDR1 SGDLS, CDR2 YYNGEE. The CDR3 spans 14 residues. V was clipped by 3 bases and J by 4 bases; unmatched bases: 3.

The sample holds one count of this clone. J is TRBJ1-4 and V is TRBV7-9, with D hard to call. The CDR3 extends over 14 amino acids. V dropped 5 bases and J dropped 7 bases, with 14 bases sitting between them. The germline gives CDR1 SEHNR, CDR2 FQNEAQ (reference sequence). The chain's CDR3 is CASSLQATSEKLFF. The CDR3 region has the DNA TGTGCCAGCAGCCTTCAAGCTACGAGTGAAAAACTGTTTTTT.

With respect to this clone: It may be a read error: a sequence one base away is much more abundant. The chain recombines TRBV5-4 with TRBJ2-2; no clear D gene. There are 14 residues in the CDR3. Germline values: CDR1 SGHNT, CDR2 YYREEE (reference sequence). Trimming shortened V by 0 bases and J by 2 bases, and 5 bases separated the two germline ends. In DNA form, the CDR3 reads TGTGCCAGCAGCTTGGGACACAACACCGGGGAGCTGTTTTTT. Translation gives CASSLGHNTGELFF.

CDR3 in DNA: TGTGCCAGCAGTTCCCCCGGCTATGGCTACACCTTC. It specifies CASSSPGYGYTF. The rearrangement links TRBV28 to TRBJ1-2; no definite D call. V gave up 4 bases and J gave up 4 bases, with 7 bases separating them. Germline CDR1 is MDHEN and CDR2 is SYDVKM. This CDR3 is built from 12 residues.

The chain uses TRBV5-1 and TRBJ2-2; TRBD1 matches at 7 bases. CDR3 length: 16 amino acids. Germline values: CDR1 SGHRS, CDR2 YFSETQ. Trimming removed 4 bases from V and 1 base from J; junction bases left unmatched: 7. This CDR3 is CASSPTGTENTGELFF. The CDR3 DNA is TGCGCCAGCAGCCCAACCGGGACAGAGAACACCGGGGAGCTGTTTTTT. Complete variable domain (other parts from reference TRBV5-1 and TRBJ2-2): KAGVTQTPRYLIKTRGQQVTLSCSPISGHRSVSWYQQTPGQGLQFLFEYFSETQRNKGNFPGRFSGRQFSNSRSEMNVSTLELGDSALYLCASSPTGTENTGELFFGEGSRLTVL.

The chain recombines TRBV7-2 with TRBJ1-5; a weak D match, TRBD1 (6 bases). The CDR3 is 15 residues long. V was clipped by 4 bases and J by 2 bases, with 12 bases between them. Germline CDR1 is SGHTA and CDR2 is FQGNSA. As DNA, the CDR3 is TGTGCCAGCAGCTCAGGGGCGCGGGGCAATCAGCCCCAGCATTTT. Translating gives CASSSGARGNQPQHF.

The chain couples TRBV7-2 to TRBJ2-3; D gene ambiguous. Germline CDR1 reads SGHTA; CDR2 reads FQGNSA. The CDR3 has 12 residues. The V and J ends lost 5 bases and 5 bases respectively, with 8 bases between them. For the CDR3, the DNA is TGTGCCAGCAGCCCCTCTAGAGATACGCAGTATTTT. Translated: CASSPSRDTQYF. The whole variable domain, filled in from reference TRBV7-2 and TRBJ2-3, reads GAGVSQSPSNKVTEKGKDVELRCDPISGHTALYWYRQSLGQGLEFLIYFQGNSAPDKSGLPSDRFSAERTGGSVSTLTIQRTQQEDSAVYLCASSPSRDTQYFGPGTRLTVL.

V is TRBV28 and J is TRBJ1-3, with D perhaps matching TRBD1 (6 bases). CDR1 MDHEN and CDR2 SYDVKM come from the germline V gene. V gave up 2 bases and J gave up 4 bases, with 12 bases separating them. The length of the CDR3 is 15 residues. The CDR3 region has the DNA TGTGCCAGCAGTTTAGATGTCAGGGGAGGAAACACCATATATTTT. Translating it yields CASSLDVRGGNTIYF.

The genes are TRBV5-4 and TRBJ2-1, with a weak D call TRBD1 (6 bases). V lost 4 bases to trimming and J lost 6 bases, with 11 bases between them. Germline V lookup: CDR1 SGHNT, CDR2 YYREEE (reference sequence). This CDR3 spans 13 amino acids. The CDR3 sequence: CASSTDRTNEQFF. The CDR3 nucleotides read TGTGCCAGCAGCACCGACAGGACCAATGAGCAGTTCTTC.

This chain links TRBV7-9 with TRBJ1-1; 8 bases match TRBD1. Trimming removed 0 bases from V and 10 bases from J; junction bases left unmatched: 7. Per the germline V gene, CDR1 is SEHNR and CDR2 is FQNEAQ (reference sequence). CDR3 length: 14 residues. The CDR3: CASSLAGVQGGAFF. The CDR3 DNA reads TGTGCCAGCAGCTTAGCGGGGGTACAGGGGGGAGCTTTCTTT.

This sequence joins TRBV12-5 and TRBJ2-3; 11 nucleotides line up with TRBD2. The CDR3 totals 15 residues. J was trimmed by 8 bases and V by 0 bases; bases with no gene match: 4. Germline assignment: CDR1 LGHNT and CDR2 FRNRAP. Here the CDR3 reads CASGLVLAGVGTQYF. The CDR3 DNA is TGTGCTAGTGGTTTGGTACTAGCGGGAGTCGGTACGCAGTATTTT. Complete variable domain (other parts from reference TRBV12-5 and TRBJ2-3): DARVTQTPRHKVTEMGQEVTMRCQPILGHNTVFWYRQTMMQGLELLAYFRNRAPLDDSGMPKDRFSAEMPDATLATLKIQPSEPRDSAVYFCASGLVLAGVGTQYFGPGTRLTVL.

V is TRBV18 and J is TRBJ1-2; D unclear. The CDR3 has 16 residues. The germline V gene has CDR1 KGHSH and CDR2 LQKENI. With 3 bases removed from V and 4 bases from J, the gap between germline ends came to 18 bases. The CDR3 sequence: CASSPSGGGPTYGYTF. DNA of the CDR3: TGTGCCAGCTCACCGTCCGGTGGAGGGCCTACCTATGGCTACACCTTC.

This sequence joins TRBV7-3 and TRBJ2-2; 7 bases are a match to TRBD2. The CDR3 totals 16 residues. V shed 1 base, J shed 6 bases, and the junction held 8 bases outside the gene matches. Germline CDR1 and CDR2: SGHTA and FQGTGA. The CDR3 DNA is TGTGCCAGCAGCTTAAGGGGGGGAGGGCCCCCCGGGGAGCTGTTTTTT. It translates to CASSLRGGGPPGELFF. Full variable domain (remainder filled in from reference TRBV7-3 and TRBJ2-2): GAGVSQTPSNKVTEKGKYVELRCDPISGHTALYWYRQSLGQGPEFLIYFQGTGAADDSGLPNDRFFAVRPEGSVSTLKIQRTERGDSAVYLCASSLRGGGPPGELFFGEGSRLTVL.